A single sample is the source of the 5 T cell receptor beta chains below, sequenced in a study of tissue T cells after allogeneic stem cell transplantation. The assay was immunoSEQ multiplex PCR, and TCRdb's table has in-frame clones only and misses some. The table lists about 5,000 clones, nearly 40% of them singletons, with roughly a quarter in the top ten. Regarding time point: mouse harvest day 14 after allogeneic transplant. The graft held 10^6 splenic CD5+ T cells and 10^7 T-cell-depleted bone marrow cells. Sequencing was done on a sample of gut tissue. The receptors derive from a female BALB/c mouse given C57BL/6 T cells with graft-versus-host disease after an allogeneic hematopoietic cell transplant.

To note about this clone: The genes are named according to mouse. The CDR3 extends 1 residue past the end of the read, so its final part is completed from the germline J gene. The chain employs TRBV3 and TRBJ2-1; D gene unclear. The germline gives CDR1 SNHLY, CDR2 FYNGKV (reference sequence). V was clipped by 5 bases and J by 6 bases, with 8 bases between them. The CDR3 sequence is 12 residues long. CDR3 bases read: TGTGCCAGCAGCGGCCCGTTTGCTGAGCAGTTC. This translates into CASSGPFAEQF. Given in full, the CDR3 is CASSGPFAEQFF.

Turning to this clone: The germline and genes are mouse ones. The CDR3 goes on 1 residue after the read ends, and that part is filled in from the germline J gene. V gene TRBV16 combines with J gene TRBJ1-5, with no clear D. CDR1 SGHSA and CDR2 FRNQAP come from the germline V gene. Trimming pared 1 base from V and 6 bases from J, leaving 7 bases between. This CDR3 is built from 13 residues. This CDR3 is CASSLGDIQAPLF. The part of the CDR3 DNA that was read is TGTGCAAGCAGCTTAGGAGACATCCAGGCTCCGCTT.

This clone is categorized as medium-sized. Genes and germline are mouse. The read terminates 1 residue ahead of where the CDR3 ends, so the germline J gene completes it. The genes are TRBV13-1 and TRBJ1-3; 9 bases are shared with TRBD1. The germline V gene has CDR1 NSHNY and CDR2 SYGAGN. V was pared by 3 bases and J by 1 base, with 2 bases of the junction left unmatched. The length of the CDR3 is 15 residues. Partial CDR3 DNA: TGTGCCAGCAGTGGCGACAGGGGGTCTGGAAATACGCTCTAT. This translates into CASSGDRGSGNTLY. The whole CDR3 protein is CASSGDRGSGNTLYF.

Of note for this clone: Gene names follow the mouse nomenclature. From the germline J gene comes the end of the CDR3, since the read stops 1 residue before it. The chain employs TRBV23 and TRBJ1-4; the table's D call, TRBD1, has no DNA check behind it. The CDR3 is made up of 14 amino acids. Germline lookup yields CDR1 KGHTA and CDR2 FQNQQP. The DNA read from the CDR3 is TGCTCCAGCAGTTCAGGGGGTTCCAACGAAAGATTATTT. It yields the protein CSSSSGGSNERLF. The CDR3 in its entirety is CSSSSGGSNERLFF. Full variable domain (missing parts from reference TRBV23 and TRBJ1-4): DAAVTQKPRYLIKMKGQEAEMKCIPEKGHTAVFWYQQKQSKELKFLIYFQNQQPLDQIDMVKERFSAVCPSSSLCSLGIRTCEAEDSALYLCSSSSGGSNERLFFGHGTKLSVL.

To note about this clone: The genes are named according to mouse. CDR3 protein: CASSPHREYTLYF. The covered CDR3 bases are TGTGCCAGCAGCCCTCACAGGGAGTACACCTTGTAC. The genes are TRBV2 and TRBJ2-4; D may be TRBD1 (6 bases). The read stops 1 residue short of the end of the CDR3; the missing end is completed from the germline J gene. Germline CDR1 LGHNA, CDR2 YSYQKL. The CDR3 sequence is 13 residues long. V lost 4 bases to trimming and J lost 7 bases, with 12 bases between them.